The T cell receptor beta chain under discussion was sequenced for a study of blood T cell repertoires in COVID-19. About the research overall: Whether acute or convalescent, the COVID-19 samples came from the United States, Italy and Spain.

In the original analysis: Nucleated cell counts were estimated from reference gene primer amplification. Profiling relied on immunoSEQ multiplex PCR, and the TCRdb table lists in-frame clones only, not all of them. D and trimming come from the DNA, and the V and J calls and clone size come from that table. The table has 150,000 to 200,000 clones, 88% seen once. The CDR3 is 14 amino acids. Germline V gives CDR1 SGHVS, CDR2 FNYEAQ. V gave up 3 bases and J gave up 8 bases, with 13 bases separating them. Sequences were obtained from peripheral blood. The sequence was collected from a man aged 65 to 85 with active or convalescent COVID-19. The rearrangement joins TRBV7-6 to TRBJ1-4, with a weak D call TRBD1 (5 bases). The CDR3 sequence: CASSLGGSFEKLFF. The CDR3 nucleotides read TGTGCCAGCAGCTTGGGGGGGTCGTTCGAAAAACTGTTTTTT.